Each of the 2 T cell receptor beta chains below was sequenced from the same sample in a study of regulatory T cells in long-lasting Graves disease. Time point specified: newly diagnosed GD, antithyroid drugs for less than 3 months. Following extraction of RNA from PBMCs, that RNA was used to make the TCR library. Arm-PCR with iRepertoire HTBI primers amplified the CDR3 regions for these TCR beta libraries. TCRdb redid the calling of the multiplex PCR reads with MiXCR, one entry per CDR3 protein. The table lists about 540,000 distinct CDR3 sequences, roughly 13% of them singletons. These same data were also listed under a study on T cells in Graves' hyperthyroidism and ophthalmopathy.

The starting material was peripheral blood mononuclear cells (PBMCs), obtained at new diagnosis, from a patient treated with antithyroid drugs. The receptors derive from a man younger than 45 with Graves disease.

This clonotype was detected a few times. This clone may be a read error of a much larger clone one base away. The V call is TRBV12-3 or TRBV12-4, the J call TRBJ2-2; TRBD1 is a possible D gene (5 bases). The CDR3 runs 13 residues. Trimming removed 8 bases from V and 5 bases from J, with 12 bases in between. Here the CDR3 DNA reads TGTGCCAGCGGTCCGCAGGGTACCGGGGAGCTGTTTTTT. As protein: CASGPQGTGELFF.

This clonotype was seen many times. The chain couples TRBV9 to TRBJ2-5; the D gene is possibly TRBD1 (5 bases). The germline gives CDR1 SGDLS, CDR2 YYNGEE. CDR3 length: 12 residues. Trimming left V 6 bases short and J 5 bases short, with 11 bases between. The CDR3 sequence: CASKGNEETQYF. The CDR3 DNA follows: TGTGCCAGCAAGGGGAATGAGGAGACCCAGTACTTC.